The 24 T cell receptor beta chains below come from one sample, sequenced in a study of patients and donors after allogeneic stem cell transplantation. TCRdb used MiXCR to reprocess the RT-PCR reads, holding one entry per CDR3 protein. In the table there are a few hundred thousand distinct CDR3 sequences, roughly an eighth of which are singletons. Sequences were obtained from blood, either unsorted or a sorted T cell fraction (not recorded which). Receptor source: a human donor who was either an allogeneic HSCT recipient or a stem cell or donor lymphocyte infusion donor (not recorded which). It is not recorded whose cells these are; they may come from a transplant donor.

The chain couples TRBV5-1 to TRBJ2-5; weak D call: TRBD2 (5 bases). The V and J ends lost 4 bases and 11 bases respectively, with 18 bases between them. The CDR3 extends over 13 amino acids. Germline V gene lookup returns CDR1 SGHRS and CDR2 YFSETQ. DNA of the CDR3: TGCGCCAGCAGCACTGACCCATGGGAGAGTCAGTACTTC. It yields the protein CASSTDPWESQYF.

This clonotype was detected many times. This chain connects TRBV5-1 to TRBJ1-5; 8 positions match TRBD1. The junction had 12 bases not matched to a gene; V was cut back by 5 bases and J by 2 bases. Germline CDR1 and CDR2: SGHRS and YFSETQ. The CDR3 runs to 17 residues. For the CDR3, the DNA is TGCGCCAGCAGTTCGGGGCCCACAGGGGGAGGCAATCAGCCCCAGCATTTT. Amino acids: CASSSGPTGGGNQPQHF. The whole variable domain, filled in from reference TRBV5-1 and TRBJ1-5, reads KAGVTQTPRYLIKTRGQQVTLSCSPISGHRSVSWYQQTPGQGLQFLFEYFSETQRNKGNFPGRFSGRQFSNSRSEMNVSTLELGDSALYLCASSSGPTGGGNQPQHFGDGTRLSIL.

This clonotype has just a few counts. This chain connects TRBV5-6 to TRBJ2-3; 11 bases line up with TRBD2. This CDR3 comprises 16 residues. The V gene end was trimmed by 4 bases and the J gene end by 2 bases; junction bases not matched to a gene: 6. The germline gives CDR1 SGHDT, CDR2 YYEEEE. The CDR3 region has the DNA TGTGCCAGCAGCCTCCGGACTAGCGGGTCCACAGATACGCAGTATTTT. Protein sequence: CASSLRTSGSTDTQYF.

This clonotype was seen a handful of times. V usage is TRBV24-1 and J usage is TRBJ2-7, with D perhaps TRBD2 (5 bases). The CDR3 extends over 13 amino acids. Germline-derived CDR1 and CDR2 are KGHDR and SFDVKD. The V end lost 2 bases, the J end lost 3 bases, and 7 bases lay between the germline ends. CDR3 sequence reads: CATSDSGFYEQYF. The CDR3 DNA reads TGTGCCACCAGTGATTCGGGGTTCTACGAGCAGTACTTC.

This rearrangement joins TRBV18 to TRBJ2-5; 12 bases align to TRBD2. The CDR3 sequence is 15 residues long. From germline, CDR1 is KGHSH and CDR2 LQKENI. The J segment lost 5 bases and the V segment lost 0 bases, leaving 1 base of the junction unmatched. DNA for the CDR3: TGTGCCAGCTCACCACCGGGGACTAGCGGGGAGACCCAGTACTTC. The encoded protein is CASSPPGTSGETQYF.

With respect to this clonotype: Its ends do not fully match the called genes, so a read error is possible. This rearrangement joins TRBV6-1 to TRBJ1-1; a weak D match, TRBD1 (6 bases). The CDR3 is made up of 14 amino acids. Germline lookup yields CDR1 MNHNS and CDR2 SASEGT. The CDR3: CASREGQTYSEAFF. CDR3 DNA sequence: TGTGCCAGCAGAGAAGGACAGACGTACTCTGAAGCTTTCTTT.

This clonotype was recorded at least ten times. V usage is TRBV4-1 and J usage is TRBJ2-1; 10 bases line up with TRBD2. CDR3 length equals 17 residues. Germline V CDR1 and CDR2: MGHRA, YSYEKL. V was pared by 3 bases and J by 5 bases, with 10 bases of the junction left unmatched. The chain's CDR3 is CASSQGLAGAQNNEQFF. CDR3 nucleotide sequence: TGCGCCAGCAGCCAGGGGCTAGCGGGAGCTCAAAACAATGAGCAGTTCTTC.

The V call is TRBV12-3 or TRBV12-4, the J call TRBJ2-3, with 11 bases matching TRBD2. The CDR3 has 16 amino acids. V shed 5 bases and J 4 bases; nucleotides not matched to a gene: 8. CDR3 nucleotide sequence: TGTGCCAGCAGTGCCTGGACTAGCGGGTCACCAGATACGCAGTATTTT. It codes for CASSAWTSGSPDTQYF.

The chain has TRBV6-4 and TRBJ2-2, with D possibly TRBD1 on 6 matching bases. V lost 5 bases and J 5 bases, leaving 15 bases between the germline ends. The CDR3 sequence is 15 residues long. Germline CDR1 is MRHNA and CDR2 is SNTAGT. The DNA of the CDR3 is TGTGCCAGCAGTCCGGGACATATAGAAACCGGGGAGCTGTTTTTT. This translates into CASSPGHIETGELFF.

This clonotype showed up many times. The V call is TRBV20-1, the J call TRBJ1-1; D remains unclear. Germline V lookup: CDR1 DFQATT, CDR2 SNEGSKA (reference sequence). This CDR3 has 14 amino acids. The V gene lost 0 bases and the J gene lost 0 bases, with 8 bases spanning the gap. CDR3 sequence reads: CSAREVQLNTEAFF. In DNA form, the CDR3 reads TGCAGTGCTAGAGAGGTACAGCTGAACACTGAAGCTTTCTTT.

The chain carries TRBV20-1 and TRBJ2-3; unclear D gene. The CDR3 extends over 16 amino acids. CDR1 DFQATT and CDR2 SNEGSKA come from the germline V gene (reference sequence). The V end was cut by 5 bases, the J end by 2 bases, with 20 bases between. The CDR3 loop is CSAGNDLFGDTDTQYF. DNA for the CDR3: TGCAGTGCTGGAAATGACTTATTCGGCGACACAGATACGCAGTATTTT.

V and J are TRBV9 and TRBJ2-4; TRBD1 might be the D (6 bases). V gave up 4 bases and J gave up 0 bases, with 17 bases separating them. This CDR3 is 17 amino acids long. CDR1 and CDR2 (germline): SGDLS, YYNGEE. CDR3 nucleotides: TGTGCCAGCAGCAGACGGACAGCAGGACAAGCCAAAAACATTCAGTACTTC. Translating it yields CASSRRTAGQAKNIQYF.

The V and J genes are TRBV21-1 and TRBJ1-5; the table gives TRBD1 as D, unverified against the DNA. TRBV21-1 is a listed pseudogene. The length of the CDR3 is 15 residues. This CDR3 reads CASRRDRPSNQPQHF. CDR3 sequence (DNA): TGTGCCAGCCGCCGGGACAGGCCTAGCAATCAGCCCCAGCATTTT.

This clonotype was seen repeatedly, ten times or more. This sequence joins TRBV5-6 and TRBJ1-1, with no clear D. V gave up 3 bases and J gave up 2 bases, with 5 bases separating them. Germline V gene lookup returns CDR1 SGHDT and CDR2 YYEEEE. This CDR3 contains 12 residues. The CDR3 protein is CASSYQNTEAFF. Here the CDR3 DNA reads TGTGCCAGCAGCTATCAAAACACTGAAGCTTTCTTT.

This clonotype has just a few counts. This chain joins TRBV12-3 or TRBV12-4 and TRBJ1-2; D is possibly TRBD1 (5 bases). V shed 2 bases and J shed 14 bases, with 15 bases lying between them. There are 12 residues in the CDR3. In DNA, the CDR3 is TGTGCCAGCAGTTTAAGGGACTCTTTGAAAACCTTC. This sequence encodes CASSLRDSLKTF.

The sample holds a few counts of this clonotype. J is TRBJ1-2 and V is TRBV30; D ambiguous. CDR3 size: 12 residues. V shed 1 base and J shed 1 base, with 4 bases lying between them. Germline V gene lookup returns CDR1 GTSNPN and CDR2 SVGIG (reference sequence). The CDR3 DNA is TGTGCCTGGAGTGGCGGTAACTATGGCTACACCTTC. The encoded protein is CAWSGGNYGYTF.

CDR3 residues: CASSFGRGSQETQYF. For the CDR3, the DNA is TGTGCCAGCAGTTTCGGGCGGGGGAGCCAAGAGACCCAGTACTTC. The genes are TRBV12-3 or TRBV12-4 and TRBJ2-5; 7 positions match TRBD2. Trimming at V came to 3 bases and at J to 1 base, leaving 5 bases not matched to a gene. The CDR3 is 15 residues long.

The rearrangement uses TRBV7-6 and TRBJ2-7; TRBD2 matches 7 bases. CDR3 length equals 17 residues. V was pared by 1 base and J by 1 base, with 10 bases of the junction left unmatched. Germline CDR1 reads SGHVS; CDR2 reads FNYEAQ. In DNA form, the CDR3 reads TGTGCCAGCAGCTTAGAGGGCCGCGGCGGGAGATCCTACGAGCAGTACTTC. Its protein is CASSLEGRGGRSYEQYF.

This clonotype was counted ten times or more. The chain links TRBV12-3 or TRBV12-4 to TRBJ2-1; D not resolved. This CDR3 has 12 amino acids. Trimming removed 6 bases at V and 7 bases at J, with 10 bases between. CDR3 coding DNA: TGTGCCAGCAGCCGCCAAGTTAATGAGCAGTTCTTC. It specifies CASSRQVNEQFF.

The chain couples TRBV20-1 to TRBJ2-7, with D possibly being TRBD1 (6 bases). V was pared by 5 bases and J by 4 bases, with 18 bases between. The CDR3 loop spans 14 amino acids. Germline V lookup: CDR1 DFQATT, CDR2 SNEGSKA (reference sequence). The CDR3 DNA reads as TGCAGTGCTGAACCCACACAGGGCGGTTACGAGCAGTACTTC. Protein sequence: CSAEPTQGGYEQYF.

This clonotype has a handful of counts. This chain's CDR3 is CSARDSGLALAKNIQYF. CDR3 bases: TGCAGTGCTAGAGATTCGGGGCTGGCCCTAGCCAAAAACATTCAGTACTTC. This chain connects TRBV20-1 to TRBJ2-4; possibly TRBD1 or TRBD2 for D (5 bases each). The germline V gene encodes CDR1 DFQATT and CDR2 SNEGSKA (reference sequence). CDR3 length: 17 residues. V was trimmed by 0 bases and J by 0 bases, leaving 15 bases between them.

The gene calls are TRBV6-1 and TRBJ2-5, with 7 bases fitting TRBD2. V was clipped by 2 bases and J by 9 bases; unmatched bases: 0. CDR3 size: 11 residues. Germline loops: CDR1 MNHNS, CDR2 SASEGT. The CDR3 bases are TGTGCCAGCAGTGAACGGGAGGCCCAGTACTTC. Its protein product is CASSEREAQYF.

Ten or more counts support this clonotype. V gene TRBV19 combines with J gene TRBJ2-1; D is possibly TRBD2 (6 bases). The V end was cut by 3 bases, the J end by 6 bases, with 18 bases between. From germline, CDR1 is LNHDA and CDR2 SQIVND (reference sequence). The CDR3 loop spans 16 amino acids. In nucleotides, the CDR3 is TGTGCCAGTAGTATCCCAGCGGGTCCACTGGTCAATGAGCAGTTCTTC. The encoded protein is CASSIPAGPLVNEQFF. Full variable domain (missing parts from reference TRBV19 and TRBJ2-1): DGGITQSPKYLFRKEGQNVTLSCEQNLNHDAMYWYRQDPGQGLRLIYYSQIVNDFQKGDIAEGYSVSREKKESFPLTVTSAQKNPTAFYLCASSIPAGPLVNEQFFGPGTRLTVL.

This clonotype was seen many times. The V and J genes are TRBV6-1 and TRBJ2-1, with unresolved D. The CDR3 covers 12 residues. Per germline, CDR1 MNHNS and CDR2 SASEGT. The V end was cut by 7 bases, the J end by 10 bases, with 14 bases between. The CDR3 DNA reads TGTGCCAGCAAAGGTCCTGGCCAAGAGCAGTTCTTC. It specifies CASKGPGQEQFF.